A selection of T cell receptor beta chains follows, all from one sample in a study of control samples from healthy donors and cancer patients. TCRdb keeps only in-frame clones here, not all; method: immunoSEQ multiplex PCR. The table has around 200,000 clones, just under 95% seen once. What was sequenced was blood. The receptor set was obtained from a man in his forties or fifties in good health. CDR3s leave out the opening cysteine and the closing phenylalanine or tryptophan. Size tells how often a clone was seen (once, few, many) or the class of an expanded clone, and some rows leave it out.

v_call | clone_size | cdr3_aa
TRBV18 | NA | ASSPGQLYEQY
TRBV9 | NA | ASSVDLSSYNEQF
TRBV3-1/TRBV3-2 | NA | ASVTVGSEAF
TRBV5-1 | few | ASGRANYGYT
TRBV7-2 | NA | ASSQGGSRGWTEAF
TRBV4-1 | NA | ASSQDQRAGSSYNEQF
TRBV5-1 | once | ASSTAGAETQY
TRBV10-1 | NA | ASSDPGMETQY
TRBV5-6 | NA | ASSFEGTGNTIY
TRBV6-5 | NA | ASGGSVLEKLF
TRBV6-5 | NA | ASSPDLVEAF
TRBV6-6 | NA | ASRPPGQGNSPLH
TRBV7-2 | NA | ASSLFSVLMNTEAF
TRBV28 | NA | ASSSYPGTFGNTIY
TRBV6-5 | NA | ASSRGAGDTEAF
TRBV9 | once | ASSRGQGMHYGYT
TRBV6-1 | NA | ASSDGTSSVPITDTQY
TRBV9 | NA | ASSLSMGADSYEQY
TRBV5-1 | NA | ASSQPRGYEQY
TRBV4-2 | NA | ASSQVGEPYEQY
TRBV9 | NA | ASSVEGRGETQY
TRBV5-6 | NA | ASSPQGTGITGELF
TRBV28 | NA | ASSLAGDGKTQY
TRBV11-2 | NA | ASSLLYNEQF
TRBV11-2 | NA | ASSFDPGNTIY
TRBV11-2 | NA | ASSSGGRETQY
TRBV4-1 | NA | ASSQGQLSSYNSPLH
TRBV2 | NA | ASIGTGSSSGELF
TRBV6-2/TRBV6-3 | NA | ASSSVSTGNYGYT
TRBV19 | once | ASSSTGTGNGYT
TRBV7-8 | NA | ASSLLAAQETQY
TRBV3-1/TRBV3-2 | NA | ASSQSTTGREQY
TRBV11-1 | NA | ASSPGTKPSYEQY
TRBV6-5 | NA | ASAPTNYGYT
TRBV2 | NA | ASSEQAGGYNEQF
TRBV28 | NA | ASSLSTGLGNTIY
TRBV5-4 | NA | ASSPGAALMNTEAF
TRBV4-3 | NA | ASSLDSSNQPQH
TRBV19 | NA | ASTKGDRGQGRGYT